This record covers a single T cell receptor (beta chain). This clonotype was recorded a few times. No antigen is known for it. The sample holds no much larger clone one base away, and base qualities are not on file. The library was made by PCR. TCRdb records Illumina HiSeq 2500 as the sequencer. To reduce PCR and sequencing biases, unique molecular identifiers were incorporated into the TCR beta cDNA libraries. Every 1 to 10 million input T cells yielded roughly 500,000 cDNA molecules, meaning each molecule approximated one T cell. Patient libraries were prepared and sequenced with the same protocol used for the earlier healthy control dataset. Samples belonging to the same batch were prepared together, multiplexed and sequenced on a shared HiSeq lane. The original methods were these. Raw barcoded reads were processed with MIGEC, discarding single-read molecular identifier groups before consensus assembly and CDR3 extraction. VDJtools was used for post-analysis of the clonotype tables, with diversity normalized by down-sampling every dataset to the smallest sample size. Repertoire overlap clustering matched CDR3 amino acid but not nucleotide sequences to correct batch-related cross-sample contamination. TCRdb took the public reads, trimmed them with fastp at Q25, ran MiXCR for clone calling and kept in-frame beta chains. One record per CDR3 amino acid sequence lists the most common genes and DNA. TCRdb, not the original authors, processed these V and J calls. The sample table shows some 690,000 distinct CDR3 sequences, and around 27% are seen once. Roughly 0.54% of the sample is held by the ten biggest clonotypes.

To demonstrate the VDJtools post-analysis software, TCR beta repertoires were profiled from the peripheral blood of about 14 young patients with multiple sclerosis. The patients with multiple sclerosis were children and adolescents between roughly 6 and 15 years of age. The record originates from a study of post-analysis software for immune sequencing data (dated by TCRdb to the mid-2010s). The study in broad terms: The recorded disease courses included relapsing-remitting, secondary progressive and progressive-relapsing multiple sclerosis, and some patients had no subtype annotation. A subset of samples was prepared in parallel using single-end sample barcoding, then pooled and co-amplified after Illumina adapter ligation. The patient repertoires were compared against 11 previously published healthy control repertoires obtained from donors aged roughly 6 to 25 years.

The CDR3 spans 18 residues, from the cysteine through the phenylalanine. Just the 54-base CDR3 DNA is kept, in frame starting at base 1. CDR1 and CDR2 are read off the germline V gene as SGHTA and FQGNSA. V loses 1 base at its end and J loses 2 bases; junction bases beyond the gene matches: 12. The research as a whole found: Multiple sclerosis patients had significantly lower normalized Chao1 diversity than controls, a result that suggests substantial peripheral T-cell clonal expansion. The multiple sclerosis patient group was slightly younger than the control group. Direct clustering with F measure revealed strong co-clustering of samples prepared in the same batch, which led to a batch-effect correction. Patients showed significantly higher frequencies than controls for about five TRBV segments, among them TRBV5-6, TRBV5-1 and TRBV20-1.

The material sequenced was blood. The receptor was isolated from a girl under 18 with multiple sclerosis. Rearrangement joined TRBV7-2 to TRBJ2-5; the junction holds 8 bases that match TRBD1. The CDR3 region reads CASSLGGTGALGQETQYF. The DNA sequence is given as TGTGCCAGCAGCTTAGGTGGGACAGGAGCCTTAGGGCAAGAGACCCAGTACTTC. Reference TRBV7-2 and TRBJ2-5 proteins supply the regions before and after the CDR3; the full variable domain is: GAGVSQSPSNKVTEKGKDVELRCDPISGHTALYWYRQSLGQGLEFLIYFQGNSAPDKSGLPSDRFSAERTGGSVSTLTIQRTQQEDSAVYLCASSLGGTGALGQETQYFGPGTRLLVL.